A selection of T cell receptor beta chains follows, all from one sample in a study of tumor-infiltrating lymphocytes in oesophageal squamous cell carcinoma. TCRdb re-called the PCR reads through MiXCR, storing one row per CDR3 protein. The table records 12,000 or so distinct CDR3 sequences, around 50% of them present only once. The material sequenced was esophageal tumor tissue. These receptor sequences come from a female donor with esophageal squamous cell carcinoma. Each CDR3 is given with its conserved first and last residue. D genes are given only for firm matches. Clone sizes are given selectively: once, few, many, or a class where the clone is expanded.

V	D	size	J	CDR3	DNA
TRBV7-6	.	once	TRBJ2-1	CASSLGPVGNEQFF	TGTGCCAGCAGCTTAGGGCCGGTTGGGAATGAGCAGTTCTTC
TRBV7-2	.	few	TRBJ2-5	CASSLYSPLHF	TGTGCCAGCAGCTTATACTCACCCCTCCACTTC
TRBV7-8	TRBD1	.	TRBJ2-5	CASSSPDQGAQETQYF	TGTGCCAGCAGTTCGCCGGACCAGGGGGCCCAAGAGACCCAGTACTTC
TRBV7-6	TRBD2	.	TRBJ2-7	CAAGGALYEQYF	TGTGCCGCGGGAGGGGCTCTGTACGAGCAGTACTTC
TRBV7-2	.	.	TRBJ1-1	CASTGERLSSEAFF	TGTGCCAGCACCGGAGAGCGGCTCAGCTCTGAAGCTTTCTTT
TRBV6-9	TRBD2	.	TRBJ2-7	CASGTSGRGDEQYF	TGTGCCAGCGGGACTAGCGGGAGGGGGGACGAGCAGTACTTC
TRBV10-3	TRBD2	.	TRBJ2-1	CAIRETSVDEQFF	TGTGCCATCAGGGAGACTAGCGTGGATGAGCAGTTCTTC
TRBV6-1	.	.	TRBJ1-5	CASSGSWRQPQHF	TGTGCCAGCAGTGGGTCTTGGCGTCAGCCCCAGCATTTT
TRBV5-5	.	medium-sized	TRBJ1-5	CASSLRRDQPQHF	TGTGCCAGCAGCTTGAGACGAGATCAGCCCCAGCATTTT
TRBV6-2/TRBV6-3	TRBD2	.	TRBJ2-5	CASRNSGVQETQYF	TGTGCCAGCAGAAACAGCGGGGTCCAAGAGACCCAGTACTTC
TRBV7-8	.	few	TRBJ2-7	CASSPEDEAYEQYF	TGTGCCAGCAGCCCCGAGGACGAGGCCTACGAGCAGTACTTC
TRBV11-1	TRBD2	.	TRBJ2-3	CASSSQALLAGVADTQYF	TGTGCCAGCAGCTCCCAGGCCTTACTAGCGGGAGTAGCAGATACGCAGTATTTT
TRBV28	.	few	TRBJ2-3	CASSLSAQMADTQYF	TGTGCCAGCAGTTTATCGGCCCAAATGGCAGATACGCAGTATTTT
TRBV11-1	.	.	TRBJ1-3	CASSLVSGTDSGNTIYF	TGTGCCAGCAGCTTAGTATCCGGGACGGACTCTGGAAACACCATATATTTT
TRBV7-9	.	.	TRBJ1-4	CASSSAGLREKLFF	TGTGCCAGCAGCTCTGCGGGGCTGCGGGAAAAACTGTTTTTT
TRBV7-9	TRBD2	.	TRBJ2-7	CASSDYGTSGSHEQYF	TGTGCCAGCAGCGATTACGGGACTAGCGGGAGCCACGAGCAGTACTTC
TRBV12-3/TRBV12-4	TRBD1	medium-sized	TRBJ1-2	CASSLTGGRAYTF	TGTGCCAGCAGTCTGACAGGGGGTAGAGCCTACACCTTC
TRBV7-4	.	.	TRBJ2-1	CASSLLQSSYNEQFF	TGTGCCAGCAGCTTACTACAGAGCTCCTACAATGAGCAGTTCTTC
TRBV19	TRBD2	.	TRBJ2-1	CASSIRAGGSYNEQFF	TGTGCCAGTAGTATTCGAGCGGGAGGATCCTACAATGAGCAGTTCTTC
TRBV10-1	.	many	TRBJ2-3	CASSVGRILDTQYF	TGCGCCAGCAGTGTTGGGCGGATCTTGGATACGCAGTATTTT
TRBV5-6	.	many	TRBJ1-1	CASSLPGTEAFF	TGTGCCAGCAGCTTGCCGGGGACTGAAGCTTTCTTT
TRBV7-6	TRBD1	many	TRBJ2-1	CASSLVYSGGSNEQFF	TGTGCCAGCAGCTTAGTGTATTCAGGGGGCTCTAATGAGCAGTTCTTC
TRBV7-6	.	medium-sized	TRBJ2-3	CASSFAFSSTDTQYF	TGTGCCAGCAGCTTTGCGTTTTCTAGCACAGATACGCAGTATTTT